The T cell receptor (beta chain) under discussion was sequenced for a study of cytomegalovirus exposure and HLA in healthy donors. This clone was recorded a few times. In the PCR, 60 Vbeta and 13 Jbeta primers were used. Data came from immunoSEQ multiplex PCR; TCRdb stores just in-frame clones and leaves some out. The sample lists about 110,000 clones; 75% to 90% were seen once. V trimming: 2 bases; J trimming: 7 bases; junction bases outside the gene matches: 4. Germline CDR1 is GTSNPN and CDR2 is SVGIG (reference sequence). This CDR3 is 13 amino acids long. Sequencing was carried out using PBMCs. The sequence derives from a man aged 45 to 65 in good health and CMV-seronegative. The gene calls are TRBV30 and TRBJ1-2; the match to TRBD1 covers 10 bases. CDR3 nucleotides: TGTGCCTGGAGTACGACAGGGGGCGTTGGCTACACCTTC. It is translated as CAWSTTGGVGYTF.